The present entry profiles one TCR beta chain with its context. Its antigen is currently not known. No base quality information exists; no much larger clone differs at one position. This sample is drawn from a study of blood T cell repertoires in COVID-19 (dated by TCRdb to 2018 to 2020). Some background on the complete study: The collaborator samples originated in the United States, Italy and Spain and spanned the acute and convalescent phases of COVID-19. Deeply sampled blood TCRbeta repertoires from subjects exposed to, actively infected with, or recovered from COVID-19 were included in the dataset. The prospective study material was composed of cDNA or gDNA derived from T cells, B-cell-depleted T cells, or PBMCs. A freely available public database, intended as a resource for researchers studying the immune response to SARS-CoV-2, is where the repertoires were released. The sample metadata nearly always contained a de-identified subject ID, COVID-19 status, age in years and sex. HLA class I and class II types, where available, came from metadata supplied by the sample provider rather than from assay-based typing. Samples came from the ongoing ImmuneRACE study (first 160 participants) plus 1,254 subjects from 6 global collaborators. What the work shows at the level of the full study, not this receptor alone: The quantity of clinical and demographic metadata differed by source and by participant and was supplied without curation.

The immunoSEQ Assay, a bias-controlled multiplex PCR, was used to amplify TCRbeta CDR3 regions from genomic DNA. The study's processing was this. The number of nucleated cells in each sample was estimated by amplification of reference gene primers within the assay. To quantify the absolute abundance of each unique TCRbeta CDR3 rearrangement, sequence reads were collapsed and filtered. For each sample, productive Simpson clonality was calculated as the square root of Simpson's diversity index over productive rearrangements. This is the immuneACCESS table as TCRdb keeps it, with only in-frame sequences that have V and J called. A part of the clones is gone; compared with another copy, unresolved V genes explain less than half, and the rest is unexplained. The V and J calls and the clone size are those of that table, but D and trimming were determined from the DNA. The sample records approximately 200,000 clones, roughly four fifths of which are singletons. Around 3% of the sample goes to the ten largest clones.

Samples from volunteer blood donors who had recovered from COVID-19 were contributed by a second Seattle source. Each collaborating institution followed its own protocols to collect whole blood in K2EDTA tubes. For TCRbeta analysis, collaborators shipped samples as frozen whole blood, isolated PBMCs, or DNA extracted from either of those sample types. From the cysteine up to the phenylalanine, the CDR3 has a length of 14 residues. The kept DNA is CDR3 alone, 42 bases in frame from the first base. The germline V gene (reference sequence) supplies CDR1 MNHNY and CDR2 SVGAGI. At the junction V is shortened by 2 bases and J by 2 bases, with 8 bases in between.

The source material was peripheral blood. This clonotype was sampled from a woman aged 30 to 39 who had recovered from COVID-19. The chain was built from TRBV6-6 and TRBJ2-3, with TRBD1 tentatively as D gene (6 bases match). The CDR3 protein: CASSYVGATDTQYF. The nucleotide sequence is TGTGCCAGCAGTTACGTGGGGGCCACAGATACGCAGTATTTT.